Following are 23 T cell receptor beta chains from one sample sequenced in a study of T cell repertoires in aging, cancer and after chemotherapy. Peripheral blood genomic DNA, not sorted cells or RNA, was the template. Rearranged V-D-J TRB sequences were amplified with a mixed TRB-A/B primer pool. TCRdb re-analysed the multiplex PCR reads in MiXCR, keeping a single row per CDR3 protein. Among 600 to 800 distinct CDR3 sequences listed, under 35% were seen once. The sample taken for sequencing was blood. The source is a human donor with a solid tumor.

Concerning this clonotype itself: One junction end disagrees with the germline gene, perhaps due to a read error. CDR3 DNA sequence: TGTGGCAGCAGGAGCGGGGTAATCACAGATACGCAGTATTTT. This gives the protein CGSRSGVITDTQYF. The V and J genes are TRBV28 and TRBJ2-3; 7 bases are a match to TRBD2. Germline CDR1 MDHEN, CDR2 SYDVKM. The length of the CDR3 is 14 residues.

This clonotype was observed a handful of times. V gene TRBV20-1 combines with J gene TRBJ1-1; 9 bases map to TRBD1. The V gene's germline CDR1 is DFQATT and CDR2 SNEGSKA (reference sequence). The CDR3 is 13 residues long. With V trimmed by 3 bases and J by 4 bases, 3 bases remained unmatched. The CDR3 DNA follows: TGCAGTGCTAGGGGGGACAGGGTCACTGAAGCTTTCTTT. Translation gives CSARGDRVTEAFF.

By share, this clonotype counts as large. V gene TRBV6-5 combines with J gene TRBJ2-1; D is perhaps TRBD2 (6 bases). The CDR3 sequence is 14 residues long. Trimming took 9 bases from V and 0 from J, leaving 12 bases between them. The germline gives CDR1 MNHEY, CDR2 SVGAGI. DNA of the CDR3: TGTGCCAGTAGGGACTTGAGCTCCTACAATGAGCAGTTCTTC. Translated, it gives CASRDLSSYNEQFF.

Only a few counts were recorded for this clonotype. The chain couples TRBV6-2 or TRBV6-3 to TRBJ1-2, with TRBD1 matching over 7 bases. CDR1 is MNHEY, CDR2 SVGEGT, per germline. This CDR3 is 19 amino acids long. J gave up 4 bases and V 3 bases, and 20 bases lay outside the gene matches. The CDR3 reads CASSYLRQGQAFGGYGYTF. CDR3 DNA: TGTGCCAGCAGTTATCTCCGACAGGGCCAGGCTTTCGGGGGCTATGGCTACACCTTC.

By proportion, this clonotype is large. This rearrangement joins TRBV11-2 to TRBJ2-3; 9 nucleotides line up with TRBD1. V shed 0 bases and J 3 bases; nucleotides not matched to a gene: 4. This CDR3 spans 16 amino acids. The germline CDR1 and CDR2 sequences are SGHAT and FQNNGV. For the CDR3, the DNA is TGTGCCAGCAGCTTAGACCGGACAGGGGAGACAGATACGCAGTATTTT. It codes for CASSLDRTGETDTQYF. Variable domain in full (rest from reference TRBV11-2 and TRBJ2-3): EAGVAQSPRYKIIEKRQSVAFWCNPISGHATLYWYQQILGQGPKLLIQFQNNGVVDDSQLPKDRFSAERLKGVDSTLKIQPAKLEDSAVYLCASSLDRTGETDTQYFGPGTRLTVL.

A few counts support this clonotype. The chain carries TRBV20-1 and TRBJ2-1, with TRBD2 matching 10 bases. Germline V gene data show CDR1 as DFQATT and CDR2 as SNEGSKA (reference sequence). The trim removed 0 bases at V and 3 bases at J, leaving 5 bases unmatched. This CDR3 spans 16 amino acids. The CDR3 loop reads CSARDVRTSGYNEQFF. The CDR3 nucleotides are TGCAGTGCTAGAGATGTCCGGACTAGCGGCTACAATGAGCAGTTCTTC.

This clonotype was seen only a few times. An end of the junction does not agree with germline; a read error may underlie this. The genes are TRBV19 and TRBJ2-3; 9 positions agree with TRBD2. The CDR3 is made up of 14 amino acids. Germline lookup yields CDR1 LNHDA and CDR2 SQIVND (reference sequence). The CDR3 region has the DNA TGTGCCAGTAGGATAGCGGGGGGCACAGATACGCAGTATTTT. Translated: CASRIAGGTDTQYF.

This clonotype is large by share. The V gene is TRBV7-6, the J gene TRBJ1-4; D call uncertain. The CDR3 spans 15 residues. V was shortened by 3 bases and J by 4 bases, with 12 bases between the two germline ends. CDR1 and CDR2 (germline): SGHVS, FNYEAQ. The CDR3 sequence: CASSLGNGLNEKLFF. The DNA of the CDR3 is TGTGCCAGCAGCTTGGGGAACGGACTTAATGAAAAACTGTTTTTT.

The chain couples TRBV27 to TRBJ2-5; D may be TRBD1 (5 bases). The V gene lost 3 bases and the J gene lost 1 base, with 9 bases spanning the gap. The CDR3 is 14 residues long. Germline CDR1 is MNHEY and CDR2 is SMNVEV (reference sequence). CDR3 DNA: TGTGCCAGCAGTTTGGGGCAGAGCCAAGAGACCCAGTACTTC. As protein: CASSLGQSQETQYF.

This clonotype was recorded a few times. This sequence joins TRBV6-4 and TRBJ2-2; 8 bases match TRBD2. Germline V gives CDR1 MRHNA, CDR2 SNTAGT. J lost 3 bases, V lost 4 bases, and 1 base had no gene match. The CDR3 loop spans 14 amino acids. The CDR3 loop is CASSATSDTGELFF. For the CDR3, the DNA is TGTGCCAGCAGTGCGACTAGCGACACCGGGGAGCTGTTTTTT.

In this sample, this clonotype turned up a few times. The rearrangement links TRBV18 to TRBJ2-5; no firm D call. Germline V CDR1 and CDR2: KGHSH, LQKENI. This CDR3 has 11 residues. Trimming removed 3 bases from V and 4 bases from J, with 3 bases in between. The CDR3 here is CASSPGETQYF. As DNA, the CDR3 is TGTGCCAGCTCACCGGGAGAGACCCAGTACTTC.

Within the sample, this clonotype is large. The chain is built from TRBV6-2 or TRBV6-3 and TRBJ2-7, with a weak D call TRBD2 (6 bases). V dropped 6 bases and J dropped 4 bases, with 16 bases sitting between them. Germline V gene sequence: CDR1 MNHEY, CDR2 SVGEGT. The length of the CDR3 is 14 residues. The CDR3 region has the DNA TGTGCCAGCAGCGGCCCCGGGACTTCGTACGAGCAGTACTTC. It translates to CASSGPGTSYEQYF.

This clonotype was detected a few times. The V and J genes are TRBV20-1 and TRBJ1-1, with 7 bases that match TRBD1. Germline CDR1 DFQATT, CDR2 SNEGSKA (reference sequence). Germline trimming cut 4 bases from V and 4 bases from J; bases unmatched to any gene: 12. This CDR3 spans 15 amino acids. The DNA for the CDR3 is TGCAGTGCTACCCCGACAGGGTGGGGTGGCACTGAAGCTTTCTTT. As protein: CSATPTGWGGTEAFF.

This clonotype appeared a single time. This chain connects TRBV7-2 to TRBJ2-1; perhaps TRBD2 as D (5 bases). The CDR3 runs to 16 residues. Germline assignment: CDR1 SGHTA and CDR2 FQGNSA. Trimming left V 5 bases short and J 4 bases short, with 18 bases between. CDR3 protein: CASSLISGLAYNEQFF. The CDR3 DNA reads as TGTGCCAGCAGCCTTATAAGTGGACTTGCATACAATGAGCAGTTCTTC.

The chain recombines TRBV2 with TRBJ1-2, with 7 bases that match TRBD1. V lost 4 bases to trimming and J lost 4 bases; unmatched junction nucleotides: 0. CDR3 size: 12 residues. Germline lookup yields CDR1 SNHLY and CDR2 FYNNEI. The CDR3 loop is CASSGTGYGYTF. In DNA, the CDR3 is TGTGCCAGCAGTGGGACAGGCTATGGCTACACCTTC.

This clonotype is large within its sample. This sequence joins TRBV5-6 and TRBJ2-2; D may be TRBD1 or TRBD2 (6 bases each). The CDR3 contains 18 residues. The germline V and J ends were trimmed by 7 bases and 0 bases, with 22 bases remaining between them. Per the germline V gene, CDR1 is SGHDT and CDR2 is YYEEEE. As DNA, the CDR3 is TGTGCCAGCCACGGGACCTTAAGGGGGGTTACGAACACCGGGGAGCTGTTTTTT. Translating gives CASHGTLRGVTNTGELFF.

J is TRBJ2-7 and V is TRBV2, with 9 positions matching TRBD1. The CDR3 consists of 14 residues. V lost 8 bases and J lost 5; bases outside the gene matches: 10. The V gene's germline CDR1 is SNHLY and CDR2 FYNNEI. The CDR3: CASGGDRAFHEQYF. The CDR3 DNA is TGTGCCAGCGGAGGGGACAGGGCCTTTCACGAGCAGTACTTC.

The chain has TRBV20-1 and TRBJ2-5; either TRBD1 or TRBD2 may fit D (6 bases each). V was pared by 4 bases and J by 7 bases, with 19 bases between. This CDR3 has 14 amino acids. CDR1 DFQATT and CDR2 SNEGSKA come from the germline V gene (reference sequence). The CDR3 loop reads CSAKGDIRAGTQYF. DNA for the CDR3: TGCAGTGCTAAGGGGGATATACGAGCGGGGACCCAGTACTTC.

This clonotype was seen only a few times. The chain carries TRBV28 and TRBJ2-3; TRBD2 might be the D (5 bases). This CDR3 contains 12 residues. Germline CDR1 is MDHEN and CDR2 is SYDVKM. The germline V and J ends were trimmed by 7 bases and 6 bases, with 11 bases remaining between them. This CDR3 reads CASTPTGDTQYF. In DNA, the CDR3 is TGTGCCAGCACCCCAACGGGGGATACGCAGTATTTT.

This clonotype appeared a few times. The V call is TRBV10-2, the J call TRBJ1-5; no firm D call. Trimming removed 5 bases from V and 6 bases from J, with 8 bases in between. CDR1 WSHSY and CDR2 SAAADI come from the germline V gene. CDR3 length equals 12 residues. The CDR3 DNA reads as TGCGCCAGCAGTTCGGGGTCTCAGCCCCAGCATTTT. Translating gives CASSSGSQPQHF.

J is TRBJ1-2 and V is TRBV28; possibly TRBD1 for D (5 bases). This CDR3 comprises 13 residues. Trimming removed 5 bases from V and 7 bases from J, with 14 bases in between. Germline assignment: CDR1 MDHEN and CDR2 SYDVKM. CDR3 sequence (DNA): TGTGCCAGCAGTCAGGGTAACGGCTTTGGCTACACCTTC. Its protein product is CASSQGNGFGYTF.

The gene calls are TRBV6-5 and TRBJ2-1; 8 nucleotides match TRBD2. The V gene's germline CDR1 is MNHEY and CDR2 SVGAGI. The V gene end was trimmed by 6 bases and the J gene end by 5 bases; junction bases not matched to a gene: 3. CDR3 length equals 13 residues. The CDR3, as DNA: TGTGCCAGCAGCCTTAGCGGGAACAATGAGCAGTTCTTC. This translates into CASSLSGNNEQFF.

This rearrangement joins TRBV29-1 to TRBJ2-5; perhaps TRBD2 as D (7 bases). Per the germline V gene, CDR1 is SQVTM and CDR2 is ANQGSEA. The CDR3 contains 13 residues. V dropped 3 bases and J dropped 5 bases, with 13 bases sitting between them. The CDR3 coding sequence is TGCAGCGTTGACGGGGGGCGCTGGGAGACCCAGTACTTC. It codes for CSVDGGRWETQYF.